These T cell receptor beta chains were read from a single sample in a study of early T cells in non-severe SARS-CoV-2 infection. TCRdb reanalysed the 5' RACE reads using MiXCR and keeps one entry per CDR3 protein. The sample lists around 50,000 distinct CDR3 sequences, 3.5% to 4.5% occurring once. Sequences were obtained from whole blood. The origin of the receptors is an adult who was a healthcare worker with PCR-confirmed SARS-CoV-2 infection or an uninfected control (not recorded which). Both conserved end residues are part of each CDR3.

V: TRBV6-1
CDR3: CASGRSNQPQHF

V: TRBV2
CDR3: CASVHTGKYTDTQYF

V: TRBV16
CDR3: CASSPILNYEQYF

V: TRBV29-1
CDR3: CSSVEGATIYF

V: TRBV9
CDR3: CASSVGDREGGGTEAFF

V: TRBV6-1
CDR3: CASRDRGNSPLHF

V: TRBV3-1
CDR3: CASILSTVNTEAFF

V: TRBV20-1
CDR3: CSGRPGNSYEQYF

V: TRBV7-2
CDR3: CASSLAATDTQYF

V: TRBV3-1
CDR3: CASSQVSGSGGYTF

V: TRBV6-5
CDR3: CATRTGSYGYTF

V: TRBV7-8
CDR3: CASSLGRASLSYEQYF

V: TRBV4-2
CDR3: CASSQEVGLADYEQYF

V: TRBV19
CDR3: CASSISTGYNEQFF

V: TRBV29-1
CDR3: CSATSLAGGNPNEQFF

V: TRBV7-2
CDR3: CASSAIVTSTDTQYF

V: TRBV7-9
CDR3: CASSDPTSGSYEQYF

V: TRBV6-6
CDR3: CASSYEMGDTGELFF

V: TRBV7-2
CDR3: CASSPAAVAYEQYF

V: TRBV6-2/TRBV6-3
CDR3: CASSPPGTEQYF

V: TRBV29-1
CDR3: CSVEGASTQYF

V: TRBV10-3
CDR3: CAIRGGTDTQYF

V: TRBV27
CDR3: CASRRDGITTNEKLFF

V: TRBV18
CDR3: CASSPFRGATGELFF

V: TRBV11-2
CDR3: CASSHQGHLGYTF

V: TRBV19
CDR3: CASMKDNTGELFF

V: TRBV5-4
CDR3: CASRRELAGGPYEQFF

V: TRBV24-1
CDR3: CATSEGTGGNEQFF

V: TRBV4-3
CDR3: CASSQGFSQGDEQYF

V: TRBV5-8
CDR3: CASSTGTRNTGELFF

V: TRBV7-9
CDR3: CASSVRDRGTNVLTF

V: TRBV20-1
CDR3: CSARGTSGTKDTQYF

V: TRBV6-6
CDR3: CASSPPGQHEAFF

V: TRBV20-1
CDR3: CSAPYSSTARGEAFF

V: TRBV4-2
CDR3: CASSQDLRGYTEAFF

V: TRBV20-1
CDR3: CSATMLGSGSYNEQFF

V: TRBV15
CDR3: CATSPRGGEKLFF

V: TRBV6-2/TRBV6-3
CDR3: CASRHSGTDGGYTF

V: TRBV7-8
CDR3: CASSSGPAPSTDTQYF

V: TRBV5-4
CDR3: CASSIGQGAGNTEAFF

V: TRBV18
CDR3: CASSLAGTNYGYTF

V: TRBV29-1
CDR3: CSALTGTGGSYEQYF

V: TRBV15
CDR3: CATSSKRGITGELFF

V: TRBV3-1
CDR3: CASSQATGGGTEAFF

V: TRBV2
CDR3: CASSGDSSATNEKLFF

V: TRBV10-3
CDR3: CAIKGTSQSGTEAFF

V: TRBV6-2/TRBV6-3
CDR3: CASSPGTGLYEQYF

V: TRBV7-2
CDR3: CASSQFYEQYF